Following are 11 T cell receptor beta chains from one sample sequenced in a study of CD8 T cells in Susac syndrome. An input of roughly 0.45 to 1 ug of RNA was subjected to reverse transcription using random hexamers. TCRdb reanalysed the immunoSEQ multiplex PCR reads using MiXCR and keeps one entry per CDR3 protein. This sample yields some 450,000 distinct CDR3 sequences, of which more than 80% are seen a single time; roughly 0.11% belongs to the top ten. The sequenced material came from CD8+ T cells from PBMCs. The receptors come from a human donor with multiple sclerosis.

This clonotype came up once. The V and J genes are TRBV5-1 and TRBJ2-2, with D uncertain. Between the trimmed V and J ends, which lost 2 bases and 2 bases, there was a span of 7 bases. The CDR3 is made up of 14 amino acids. The V gene's germline CDR1 is SGHRS and CDR2 YFSETQ. CDR3 bases: TGCGCCAGCAGCTTCTGGAAAAACACCGGGGAGCTGTTTTTT. As protein: CASSFWKNTGELFF. The full variable domain, in which reference TRBV5-1 and TRBJ2-2 provide the parts outside the CDR3, is KAGVTQTPRYLIKTRGQQVTLSCSPISGHRSVSWYQQTPGQGLQFLFEYFSETQRNKGNFPGRFSGRQFSNSRSEMNVSTLELGDSALYLCASSFWKNTGELFFGEGSRLTVL.

J is TRBJ1-2 and V is TRBV12-5; TRBD1 agrees at 7 bases. This CDR3 is built from 17 residues. Germline V lookup: CDR1 LGHNT, CDR2 FRNRAP. Trimming removed 3 bases from V and 3 bases from J; junction bases left unmatched: 13. DNA of the CDR3: TGTGCTAGTGGTTTCGACCTAACCGGGACAGAGGACTATGGCTACACCTTC. As protein: CASGFDLTGTEDYGYTF.

The chain couples TRBV28 to TRBJ2-7; D gene ambiguous. This CDR3 is 16 amino acids long. The germline V and J ends were trimmed by 6 bases and 3 bases, with 21 bases remaining between them. Germline CDR1 is MDHEN and CDR2 is SYDVKM. CDR3: CASRMYTGFGHYEQYF. CDR3 nucleotides: TGTGCCAGCAGGATGTACACCGGGTTCGGGCACTACGAGCAGTACTTC.

This clonotype has a single count. The chain couples TRBV30 to TRBJ1-2; D is undetermined. This CDR3 is 13 amino acids long. Trimming stripped 0 bases from V and 4 bases from J, with 9 bases between. Germline V gene sequence: CDR1 GTSNPN, CDR2 SVGIG (reference sequence). CDR3 amino acids: CAWSVGEGYGYTF. The CDR3 bases are TGTGCCTGGAGTGTCGGGGAAGGCTATGGCTACACCTTC.

The chain recombines TRBV29-1 with TRBJ1-2; 7 bases are shared with TRBD1. This CDR3 is built from 11 residues. J lost 3 bases, V lost 5 bases, and 0 bases had no gene match. Germline-derived CDR1 and CDR2 are SQVTM and ANQGSEA. The CDR3 reads CSVQGDYGYTF. CDR3 DNA: TGCAGCGTTCAGGGGGACTATGGCTACACCTTC.

This chain uses TRBV2 with TRBJ1-2; D is unresolved. Trimming took 2 bases from V and 7 from J, leaving 14 bases between them. The V gene's germline CDR1 is SNHLY and CDR2 FYNNEI. This CDR3 has 14 amino acids. CDR3 protein: CASSESLGKVGYTF. Written as DNA, the CDR3 is TGTGCCAGCAGTGAATCCCTGGGGAAGGTTGGCTACACCTTC.

For this clonotype: The germline gene is not matched at one end of the junction; a read error may be the cause. V and J are TRBV27 and TRBJ2-1; D is unclear. CDR3 size: 13 residues. The germline gives CDR1 MNHEY, CDR2 SMNVEV (reference sequence). CDR3 in DNA: TGTGCCAGCAGTTTATCGGCAGATAATGAGCAGCTCTTC. Translating gives CASSLSADNEQLF.

The rearrangement joins TRBV3-1 to TRBJ2-7; 7 bases fit TRBD1. This CDR3 has 16 residues. Unmatched junction bases numbered 14, after V lost 2 bases and J lost 7 bases. Looked up from germline, CDR1 is LGHDT and CDR2 is YNNKEL (reference sequence). Here the CDR3 reads CASSQSRDSPYGEQYF. In nucleotides, the CDR3 is TGTGCCAGCAGCCAATCCCGGGACAGCCCTTACGGAGAGCAGTACTTC.

The chain has TRBV7-9 and TRBJ2-5, with TRBD1 as a possible D gene (5 bases). V was cut by 5 bases and J by 5 bases, with 9 bases left in between. Germline values: CDR1 SEHNR, CDR2 FQNEAQ (reference sequence). The CDR3 is 12 residues long. Here the CDR3 reads CASSQPGETQYF. CDR3 sequence (DNA): TGTGCCAGCAGCCAGCCAGGGGAGACCCAGTACTTC.

Only one count was recorded for this clonotype. The chain recombines TRBV28 with TRBJ2-3; no clear D gene. V gave up 2 bases and J gave up 4 bases, with 7 bases separating them. The CDR3 runs 13 residues. Germline assignment: CDR1 MDHEN and CDR2 SYDVKM. CDR3 in amino acids: CASSLRAADTQYF. The CDR3, as DNA: TGTGCCAGCAGTTTAAGGGCAGCAGATACGCAGTATTTT. The full variable domain, completed using reference TRBV28 and TRBJ2-3, is DVKVTQSSRYLVKRTGEKVFLECVQDMDHENMFWYRQDPGLGLRLIYFSYDVKMKEKGDIPEGYSVSREKKERFSLILESASTNQTSMYLCASSLRAADTQYFGPGTRLTVL.

The chain carries TRBV6-5 and TRBJ1-1; D may be TRBD1 (6 bases). The V end was cut by 0 bases, the J end by 0 bases, with 14 bases between. The germline gives CDR1 MNHEY, CDR2 SVGAGI. The CDR3 is 17 residues long. The CDR3 DNA sequence: TGTGCCAGCAGTTACTCTGTCCAGGGGAGATTGAACACTGAAGCTTTCTTT. Amino acids: CASSYSVQGRLNTEAFF.